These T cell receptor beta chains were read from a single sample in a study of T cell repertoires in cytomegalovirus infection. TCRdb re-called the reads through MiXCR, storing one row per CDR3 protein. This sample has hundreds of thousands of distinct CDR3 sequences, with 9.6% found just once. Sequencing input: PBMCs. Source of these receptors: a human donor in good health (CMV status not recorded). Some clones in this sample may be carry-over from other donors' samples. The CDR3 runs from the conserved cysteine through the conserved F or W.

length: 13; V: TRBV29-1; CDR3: CSVEGHPTGELFF
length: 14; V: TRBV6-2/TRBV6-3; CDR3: CASSYFRANSPLHF
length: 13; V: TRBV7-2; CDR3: CASSPFRTGELFF
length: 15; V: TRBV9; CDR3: CASSVEQGAWNEQFF
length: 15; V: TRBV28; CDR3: CASSPTRGGTDTQYF
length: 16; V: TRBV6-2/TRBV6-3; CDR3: CASSKATPGAIGEQFF
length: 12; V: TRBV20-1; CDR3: CSATGHLTEAFF
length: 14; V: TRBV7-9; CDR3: CASSPLGANQPQHF
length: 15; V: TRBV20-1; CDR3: CSARDAGAAQDEQYF
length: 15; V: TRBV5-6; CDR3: CASSLEMTGGETQYF
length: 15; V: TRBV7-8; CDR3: CASSSRRRNTDTQYF
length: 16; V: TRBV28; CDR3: CASSFRESKSLETQYF
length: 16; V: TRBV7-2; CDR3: CASSLALRGPQETQYF
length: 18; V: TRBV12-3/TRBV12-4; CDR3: CASSLRASGAPSAYTQYF
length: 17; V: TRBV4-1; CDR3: CASSQVSSGGKQETQYF
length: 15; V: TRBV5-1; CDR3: CASSLAVSPGYEQYF
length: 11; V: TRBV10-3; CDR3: CAISDRETQYF
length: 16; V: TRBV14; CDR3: CASSPQGTTYNSPLHF
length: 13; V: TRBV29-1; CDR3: CSVGQGSQETQYF
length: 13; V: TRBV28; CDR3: CASSGGPQETQYF
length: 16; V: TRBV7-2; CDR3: CASSATGTDDQETQYF
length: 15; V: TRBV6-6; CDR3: CASTQRHRTGDGYTF
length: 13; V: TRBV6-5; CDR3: CASRDLDNSPLHF
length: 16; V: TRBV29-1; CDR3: CSVEGGQGISYNEQFF
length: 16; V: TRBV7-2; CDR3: CASSRGGSLTSDTQYF
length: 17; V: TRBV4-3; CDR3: CASSQGYGLVNTGELFF
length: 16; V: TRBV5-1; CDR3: CASSLEPISSYNEQFF
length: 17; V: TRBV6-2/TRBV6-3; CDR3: CASSYATSGGAKNIQYF
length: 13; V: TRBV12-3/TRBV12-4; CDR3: CASRPKDRAGYTF
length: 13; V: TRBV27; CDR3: CASGVAGNYGYTF
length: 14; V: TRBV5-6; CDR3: CASSNEGRYTEAFF
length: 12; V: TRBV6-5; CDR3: CASGGDYNEQFF
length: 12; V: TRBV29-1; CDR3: CSVEDARTGAFF
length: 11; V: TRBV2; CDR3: CASVRGAEAFF
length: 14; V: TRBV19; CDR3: CASSIVDYNSPLHF
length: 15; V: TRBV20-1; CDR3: CSATPDRGRSTGYTF
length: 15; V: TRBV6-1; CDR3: CASSHRTGGTGELFF
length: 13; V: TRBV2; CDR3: CASSRDWNQPQHF